These 17 T cell receptor beta chains share one sample of origin, sequenced in a study of CXCR3-negative and CXCR3-positive naive CD8 T cells. Through 5' RACE with UMI labels, the TRB cDNA libraries were prepared. After re-calling the 5' RACE reads, TCRdb lists one entry per CDR3 protein, DNA absent. This sample's table has around 52,000 distinct CDR3 sequences. Source material: memory CD8+ T cells from blood. These receptors came from a human donor in good health. Some clones in this sample may be carry-over from other donors' samples.

The chain links TRBV7-3 to TRBJ1-6. Germline lookup yields CDR1 SGHTA and CDR2 FQGTGA. The CDR3 is 13 amino acids. This CDR3 reads CASSLEGRSPLHF. The full variable domain, rest sourced from reference TRBV7-3 and TRBJ1-6, is GAGVSQTPSNKVTEKGKYVELRCDPISGHTALYWYRQSLGQGPEFLIYFQGTGAADDSGLPNDRFFAVRPEGSVSTLKIQRTERGDSAVYLCASSLEGRSPLHFGNGTRLTVT.

The chain recombines TRBV4-3 with TRBJ2-1; without DNA, the TCRdb call of TRBD2 cannot be checked. The CDR3 consists of 16 residues. Germline-derived CDR1 and CDR2 are LGHNA and YSLEER. Here the CDR3 reads CASSSTLRSSYNEQFF.

The genes are TRBV20-1 and TRBJ1-6; TCRdb picks TRBD1, but there is no DNA to check that call. The CDR3 consists of 15 residues. From germline, CDR1 is DFQATT and CDR2 SNEGSKA (reference sequence). The CDR3 region is CSASDRDRINSPLHF.

The chain joins TRBV2 to TRBJ2-5; the D gene TCRdb calls, TRBD1, cannot be checked with no DNA. CDR1 is SNHLY, CDR2 FYNNEI, per germline. This CDR3 comprises 15 residues. The CDR3 loop reads CASSEASRGEETQYF.

The CDR3 region is CASSQGPLERPPQDTQYF. V gene TRBV3-1 combines with J gene TRBJ2-3; TCRdb calls TRBD2, which cannot be checked without DNA. Germline V gene data show CDR1 as LGHDT and CDR2 as YNNKEL (reference sequence). This CDR3 spans 18 amino acids.

The gene calls are TRBV14 and TRBJ2-7. The CDR3 is 16 amino acids. The germline V gene has CDR1 SGHDN and CDR2 FVKESK. The CDR3 reads CASSQGLSEGSYEQYF. Full variable domain (remainder filled in from reference TRBV14 and TRBJ2-7): EAGVTQFPSHSVIEKGQTVTLRCDPISGHDNLYWYRRVMGKEIKFLLHFVKESKQDESGMPNNRFLAERTGGTYSTLKVQPAELEDSGVYFCASSQGLSEGSYEQYFGPGTRLTVT.

The J gene is TRBJ2-7, the V gene TRBV7-8. Per germline, CDR1 SGHVS and CDR2 FQNEAQ. The CDR3 totals 13 residues. CDR3 sequence reads: CASSLAPSNEQYF.

The gene calls are TRBV7-6 and TRBJ2-2; the D call of TRBD1 rests on TCRdb alone, since no DNA is present to check it. The CDR3 covers 17 residues. Germline CDR1 reads SGHVS; CDR2 reads FNYEAQ. The CDR3 sequence: CASSLAQGGVSTGELFF.

The chain carries TRBV6-2 or TRBV6-3 and TRBJ2-1. Per the germline V gene, CDR1 is MNHEY and CDR2 is SVGEGT. The length of the CDR3 is 15 residues. The CDR3 region is CASSHTESSYNEQFF.

The chain links TRBV11-3 to TRBJ2-7; TCRdb's D call, TRBD1, is unchecked because there is no DNA. In germline, CDR1 is SGHNT, CDR2 YENEEA. This CDR3 comprises 13 residues. CDR3 residues: CASSLRDINEQYF. Full variable domain (missing parts from reference TRBV11-3 and TRBJ2-7): EAGVVQSPRYKIIEKKQPVAFWCNPISGHNTLYWYLQNLGQGPELLIRYENEEAVDDSQLPKDRFSAERLKGVDSTLKIQPAELGDSAVYLCASSLRDINEQYFGPGTRLTVT.

This chain uses TRBV29-1 with TRBJ2-7. The CDR3 loop spans 11 amino acids. Per germline, CDR1 SQVTM and CDR2 ANQGSEA. This CDR3 reads CSVRGSYEQYF.

The V gene is TRBV6-2 or TRBV6-3, the J gene TRBJ1-1. Germline V gene data show CDR1 as MNHEY and CDR2 as SVGEGT. This CDR3 region has 13 residues. The CDR3 is CASSYGMNTEAFF.

The chain carries TRBV2 and TRBJ2-7; TCRdb picks TRBD1, but there is no DNA to check that call. This CDR3 is 15 amino acids long. Per the germline V gene, CDR1 is SNHLY and CDR2 is FYNNEI. The CDR3: CARESPQGRGYEQYF.

The chain carries TRBV6-2 or TRBV6-3 and TRBJ1-2; TCRdb proposes TRBD1, but this gene call is untestable without DNA. This CDR3 comprises 20 residues. Per germline, CDR1 MNHEY and CDR2 SVGEGT. The CDR3 sequence: CASSYSSRQGIYRIDYGYTF.

The chain is built from TRBV7-2 and TRBJ2-7; the D gene TCRdb calls, TRBD1, cannot be checked with no DNA. The CDR3 extends over 12 amino acids. Germline CDR1 is SGHTA and CDR2 is FQGNSA. This chain's CDR3 is CASSTTGGEQYF.

The chain combines TRBV12-3 or TRBV12-4 with TRBJ2-1; the TCRdb D gene call, TRBD2, has no DNA to confirm it. The CDR3 runs 16 residues. This CDR3 reads CASSLVAGPESDEQFF.

V usage is TRBV12-3 or TRBV12-4 and J usage is TRBJ2-7. This CDR3 has 13 amino acids. The CDR3 sequence is CASSFGNTYEQYF.